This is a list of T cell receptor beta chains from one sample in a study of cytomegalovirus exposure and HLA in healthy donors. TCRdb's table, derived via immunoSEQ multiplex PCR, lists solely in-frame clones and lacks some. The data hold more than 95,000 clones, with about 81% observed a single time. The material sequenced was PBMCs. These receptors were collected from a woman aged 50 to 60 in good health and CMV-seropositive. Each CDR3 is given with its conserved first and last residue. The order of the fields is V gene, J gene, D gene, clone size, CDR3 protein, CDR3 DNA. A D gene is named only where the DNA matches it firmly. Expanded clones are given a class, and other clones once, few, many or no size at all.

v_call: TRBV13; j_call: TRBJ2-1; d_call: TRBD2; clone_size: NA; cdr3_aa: CASSEVGEGQGNEQFF; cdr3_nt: TGTGCCAGCAGCGAAGTAGGGGAGGGCCAAGGGAATGAGCAGTTCTTC
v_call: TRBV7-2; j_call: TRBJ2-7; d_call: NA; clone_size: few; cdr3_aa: CASSPNGGSVYEQYF; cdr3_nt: TGTGCCAGCAGCCCAAATGGCGGGTCGGTCTACGAGCAGTACTTC
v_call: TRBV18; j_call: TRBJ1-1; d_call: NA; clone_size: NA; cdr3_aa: CASSPRVEMNTEAFF; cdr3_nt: TGTGCCAGCTCACCAAGAGTGGAGATGAACACTGAAGCTTTCTTT
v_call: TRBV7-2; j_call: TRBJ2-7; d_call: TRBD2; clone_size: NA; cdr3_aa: CASKTSGRYYEQYF; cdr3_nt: TGTGCCAGCAAAACTAGCGGGAGGTACTACGAGCAGTACTTC
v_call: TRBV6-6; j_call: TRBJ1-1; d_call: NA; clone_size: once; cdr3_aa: CASSIGGENTEAFF; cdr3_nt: TGTGCCAGCAGTATAGGGGGGGAGAACACTGAAGCTTTCTTT
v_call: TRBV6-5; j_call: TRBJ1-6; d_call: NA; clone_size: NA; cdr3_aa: CASSYTWESPLHF; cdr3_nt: TGTGCCAGCAGTTATACATGGGAGTCACCCCTCCACTTT
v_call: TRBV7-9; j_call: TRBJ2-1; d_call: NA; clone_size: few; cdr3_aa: CASSLIPDGEQFF; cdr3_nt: TGTGCCAGCAGCTTAATTCCAGACGGGGAGCAGTTCTTC
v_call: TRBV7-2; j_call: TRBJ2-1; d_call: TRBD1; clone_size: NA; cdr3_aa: CASSPQTGAINEQFF; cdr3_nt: TGTGCCAGCAGCCCCCAAACAGGGGCAATCAATGAGCAGTTCTTC
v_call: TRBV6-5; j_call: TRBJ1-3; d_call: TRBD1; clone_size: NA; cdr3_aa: CASSYGQGHDTIYF; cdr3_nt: TGTGCCAGCAGTTATGGACAGGGCCATGACACCATATATTTT
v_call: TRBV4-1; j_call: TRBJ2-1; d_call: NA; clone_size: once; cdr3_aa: CASSRGGRDNEQFF; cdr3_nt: TGCGCCAGCAGCCGAGGGGGACGGGACAATGAGCAGTTCTTC
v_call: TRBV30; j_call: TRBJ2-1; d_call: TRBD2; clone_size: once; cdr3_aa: CAWNSPLAGGSISSYNEQFF; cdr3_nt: TGTGCCTGGAACAGTCCTCTAGCGGGGGGGTCTATTAGCTCCTACAATGAGCAGTTCTTC
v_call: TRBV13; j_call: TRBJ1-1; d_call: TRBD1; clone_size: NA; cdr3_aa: CASSLFVGTGVPMNTEAFF; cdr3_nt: TGTGCCAGCAGCTTATTCGTCGGGACAGGGGTTCCCATGAACACTGAAGCTTTCTTT
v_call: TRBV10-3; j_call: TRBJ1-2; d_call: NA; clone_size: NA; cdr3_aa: CATEQGNYGYTF; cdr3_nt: TGTGCCACAGAACAGGGAAACTATGGCTACACCTTC
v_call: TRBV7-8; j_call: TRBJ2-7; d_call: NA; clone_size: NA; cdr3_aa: CASSLRNRDRNEQYF; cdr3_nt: TGTGCCAGCAGCCTAAGGAACAGGGATAGAAACGAGCAGTACTTC
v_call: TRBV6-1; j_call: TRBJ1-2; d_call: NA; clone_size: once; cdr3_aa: CASRWGRNYGYTF; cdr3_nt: TGTGCCAGCAGATGGGGGCGGAACTATGGCTACACCTTC
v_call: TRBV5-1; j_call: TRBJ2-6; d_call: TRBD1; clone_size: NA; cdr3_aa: CASSFRGPGANVLTF; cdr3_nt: TGCGCCAGCAGCTTCAGGGGGCCTGGGGCCAACGTCCTGACTTTC
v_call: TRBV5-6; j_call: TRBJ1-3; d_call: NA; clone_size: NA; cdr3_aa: CASSLGTKSSGNTIYF; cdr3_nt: TGTGCCAGCAGCTTGGGTACGAAGAGCTCTGGAAACACCATATATTTT
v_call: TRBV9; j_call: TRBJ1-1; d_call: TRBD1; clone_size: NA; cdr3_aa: CASSRLQGYNTEAFF; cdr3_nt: TGTGCCAGCAGCCGTTTACAGGGGTACAACACTGAAGCTTTCTTT
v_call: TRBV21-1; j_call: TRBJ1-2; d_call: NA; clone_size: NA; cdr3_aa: CASSASNGYTF; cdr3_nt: TGTGCCAGCAGCGCGTCCAATGGCTACACCTTC
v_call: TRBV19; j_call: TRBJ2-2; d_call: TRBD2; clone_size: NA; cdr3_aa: CASRLAGGSGELFF; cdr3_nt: TGTGCCAGCCGACTAGCGGGAGGGTCCGGGGAGCTGTTTTTT
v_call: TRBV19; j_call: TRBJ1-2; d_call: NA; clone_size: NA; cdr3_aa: CASSMSGVYGYTF; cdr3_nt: TGTGCCAGTAGTATGAGTGGTGTCTATGGCTACACCTTC
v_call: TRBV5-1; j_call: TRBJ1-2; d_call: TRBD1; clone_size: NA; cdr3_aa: CASRFGTGRSNYGYTF; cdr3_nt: TGCGCCAGCCGGTTCGGGACAGGAAGATCCAACTATGGCTACACCTTC